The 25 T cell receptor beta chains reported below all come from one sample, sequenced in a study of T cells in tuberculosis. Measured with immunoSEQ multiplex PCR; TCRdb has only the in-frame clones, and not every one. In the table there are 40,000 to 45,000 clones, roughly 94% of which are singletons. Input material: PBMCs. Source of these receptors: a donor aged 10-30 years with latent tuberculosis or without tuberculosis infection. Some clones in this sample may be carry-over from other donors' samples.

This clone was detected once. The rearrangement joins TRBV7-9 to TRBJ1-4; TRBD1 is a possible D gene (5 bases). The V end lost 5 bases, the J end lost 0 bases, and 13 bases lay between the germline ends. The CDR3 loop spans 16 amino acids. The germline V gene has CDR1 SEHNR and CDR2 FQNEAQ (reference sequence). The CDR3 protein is CASSPPTVATNEKLFF. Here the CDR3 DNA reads TGTGCCAGCAGCCCCCCGACAGTTGCAACTAATGAAAAACTGTTTTTT.

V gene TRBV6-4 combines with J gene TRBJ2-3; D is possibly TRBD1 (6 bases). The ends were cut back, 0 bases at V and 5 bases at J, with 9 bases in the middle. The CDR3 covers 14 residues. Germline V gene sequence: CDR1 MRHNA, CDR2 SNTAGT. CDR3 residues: CASSDSRGGDTQYF. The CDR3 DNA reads TGTGCCAGCAGTGACTCTAGAGGGGGAGATACGCAGTATTTT.

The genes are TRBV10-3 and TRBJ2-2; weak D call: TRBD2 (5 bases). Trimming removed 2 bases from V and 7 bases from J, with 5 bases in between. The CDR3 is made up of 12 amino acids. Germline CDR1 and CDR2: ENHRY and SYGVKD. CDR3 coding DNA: TGTGCCATCAGTGAGGGGAGCGGGGAGCTGTTTTTT. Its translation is CAISEGSGELFF.

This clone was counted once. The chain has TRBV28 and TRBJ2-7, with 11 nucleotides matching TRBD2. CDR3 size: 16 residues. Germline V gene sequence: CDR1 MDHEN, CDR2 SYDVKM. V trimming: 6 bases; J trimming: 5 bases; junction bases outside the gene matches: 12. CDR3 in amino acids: CASRLAGEIGIHEQYF. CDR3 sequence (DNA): TGTGCCAGCAGACTAGCGGGAGAAATTGGGATCCACGAGCAGTACTTC.

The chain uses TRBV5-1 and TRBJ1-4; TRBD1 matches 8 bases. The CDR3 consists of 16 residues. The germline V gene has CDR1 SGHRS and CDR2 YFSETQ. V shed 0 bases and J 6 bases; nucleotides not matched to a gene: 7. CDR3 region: CASSLEGTGLYEKLFF. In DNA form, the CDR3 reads TGCGCCAGCAGCTTGGAAGGGACAGGTCTCTATGAAAAACTGTTTTTT.

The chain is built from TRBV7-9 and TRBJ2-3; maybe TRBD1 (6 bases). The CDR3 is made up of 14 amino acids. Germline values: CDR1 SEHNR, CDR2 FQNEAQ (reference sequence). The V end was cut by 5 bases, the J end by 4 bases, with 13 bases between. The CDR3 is CASSHRQAADTQYF. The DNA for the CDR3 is TGTGCCAGCAGCCATCGACAGGCAGCAGATACGCAGTATTTT.

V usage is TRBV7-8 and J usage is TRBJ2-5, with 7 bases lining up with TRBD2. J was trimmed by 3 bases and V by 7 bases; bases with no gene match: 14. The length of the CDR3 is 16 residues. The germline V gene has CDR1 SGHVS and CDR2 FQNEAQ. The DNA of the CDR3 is TGTGCCAGCATACCCGGACTGGGACTACCGAAAGAGACCCAGTACTTC. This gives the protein CASIPGLGLPKETQYF.

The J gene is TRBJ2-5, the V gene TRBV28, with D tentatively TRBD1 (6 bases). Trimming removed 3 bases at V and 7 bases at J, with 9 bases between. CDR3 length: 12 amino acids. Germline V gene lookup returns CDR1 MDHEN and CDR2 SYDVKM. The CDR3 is CASSLLGGTQYF. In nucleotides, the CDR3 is TGTGCCAGCAGTTTGTTAGGGGGGACCCAGTACTTC.

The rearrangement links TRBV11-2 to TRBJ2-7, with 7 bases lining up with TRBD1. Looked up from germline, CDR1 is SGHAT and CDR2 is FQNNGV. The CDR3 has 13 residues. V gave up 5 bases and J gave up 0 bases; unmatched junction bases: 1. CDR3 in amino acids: CASSRDSSYEQYF. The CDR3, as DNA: TGTGCCAGCAGCCGGGACAGCTCCTACGAGCAGTACTTC.

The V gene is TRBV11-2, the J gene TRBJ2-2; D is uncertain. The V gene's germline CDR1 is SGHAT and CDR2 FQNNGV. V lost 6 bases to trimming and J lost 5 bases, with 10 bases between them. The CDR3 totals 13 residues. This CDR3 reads CASRFGRTGELFF. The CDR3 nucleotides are TGTGCCAGCAGATTTGGGCGTACCGGGGAGCTGTTTTTT.

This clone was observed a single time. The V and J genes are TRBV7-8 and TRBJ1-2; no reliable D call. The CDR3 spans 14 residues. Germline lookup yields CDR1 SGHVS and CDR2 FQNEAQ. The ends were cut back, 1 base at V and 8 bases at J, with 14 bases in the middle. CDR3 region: CASSLGASMMGYTF. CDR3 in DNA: TGTGCCAGCAGCTTAGGAGCTAGTATGATGGGCTACACCTTC.

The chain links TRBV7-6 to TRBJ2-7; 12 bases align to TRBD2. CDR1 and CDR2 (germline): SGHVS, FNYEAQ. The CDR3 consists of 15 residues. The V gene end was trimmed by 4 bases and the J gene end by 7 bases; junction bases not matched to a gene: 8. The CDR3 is CASSSLAGGVGEQYF. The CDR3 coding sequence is TGTGCCAGCAGCTCGCTAGCGGGAGGGGTTGGGGAGCAGTACTTC.

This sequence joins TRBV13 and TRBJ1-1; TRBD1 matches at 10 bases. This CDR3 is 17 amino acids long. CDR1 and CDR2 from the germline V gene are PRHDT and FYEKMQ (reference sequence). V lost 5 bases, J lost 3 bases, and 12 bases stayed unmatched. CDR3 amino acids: CASSPGQGKRMDTEAFF. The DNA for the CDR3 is TGTGCCAGCAGCCCGGGACAGGGGAAAAGGATGGACACTGAAGCTTTCTTT.

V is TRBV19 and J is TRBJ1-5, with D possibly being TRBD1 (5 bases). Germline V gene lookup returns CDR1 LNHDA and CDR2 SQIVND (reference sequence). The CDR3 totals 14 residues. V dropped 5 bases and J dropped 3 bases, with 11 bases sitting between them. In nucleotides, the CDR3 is TGTGCCAGTAGTTATCAGGGAAACAATCAGCCCCAGCATTTT. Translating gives CASSYQGNNQPQHF.

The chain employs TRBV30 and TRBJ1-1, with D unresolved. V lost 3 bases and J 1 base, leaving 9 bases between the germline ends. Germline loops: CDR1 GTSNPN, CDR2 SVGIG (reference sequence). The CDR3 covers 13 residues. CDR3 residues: CAWRLEENTEAFF. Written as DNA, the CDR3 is TGTGCCTGGAGACTCGAGGAGAACACTGAAGCTTTCTTT.

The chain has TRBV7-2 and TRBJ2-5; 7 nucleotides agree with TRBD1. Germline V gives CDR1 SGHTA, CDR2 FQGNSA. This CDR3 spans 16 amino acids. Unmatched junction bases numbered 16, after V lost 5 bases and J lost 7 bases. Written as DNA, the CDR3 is TGTGCCAGCAGCCCCGTGAGTGGCGGACAGGAAGGGACCCAGTACTTC. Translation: CASSPVSGGQEGTQYF.

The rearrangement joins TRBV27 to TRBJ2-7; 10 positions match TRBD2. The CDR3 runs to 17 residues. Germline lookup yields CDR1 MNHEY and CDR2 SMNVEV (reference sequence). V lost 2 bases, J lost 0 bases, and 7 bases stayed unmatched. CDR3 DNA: TGTGCCAGCAGTTTACGGCTAGCGGGAGTCGGCTCCTACGAGCAGTACTTC. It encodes CASSLRLAGVGSYEQYF.

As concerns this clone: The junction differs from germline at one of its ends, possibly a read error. The CDR3 reads CAISHLDSNNEQFF. CDR3 DNA sequence: TGTGCCATCAGTCATTTGGACTCCAACAATGAGCAGTTCTTC. V gene TRBV10-3 combines with J gene TRBJ2-1; possibly TRBD2 for D (5 bases). Germline CDR1 ENHRY, CDR2 SYGVKD. This CDR3 comprises 14 residues.

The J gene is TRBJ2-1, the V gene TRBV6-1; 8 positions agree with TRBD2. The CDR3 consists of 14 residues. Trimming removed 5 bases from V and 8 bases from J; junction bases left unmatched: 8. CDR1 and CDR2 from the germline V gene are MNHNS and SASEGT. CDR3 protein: CASSLYTSGHEQFF. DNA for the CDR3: TGTGCCAGCAGTCTGTACACTAGCGGCCATGAGCAGTTCTTC.

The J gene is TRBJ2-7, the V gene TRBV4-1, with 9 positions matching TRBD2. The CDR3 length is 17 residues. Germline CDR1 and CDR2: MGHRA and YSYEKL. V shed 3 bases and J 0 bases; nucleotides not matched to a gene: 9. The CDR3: CASSQSIAGAPSYEQYF. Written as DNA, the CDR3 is TGCGCCAGCAGCCAGTCTATAGCGGGAGCTCCCTCCTACGAGCAGTACTTC.

CDR3 nucleotides: TGTGCCAGCAGTTCTAACCCCTCTAGCGTCCCCTACAATGAGCAGTTCTTC. Its protein product is CASSSNPSSVPYNEQFF. This sequence joins TRBV28 and TRBJ2-1; a weak D match, TRBD2 (6 bases). CDR1 is MDHEN and CDR2 is SYDVKM in the germline V gene. Trimming removed 4 bases at V and 2 bases at J, with 18 bases between. CDR3 size: 17 residues.

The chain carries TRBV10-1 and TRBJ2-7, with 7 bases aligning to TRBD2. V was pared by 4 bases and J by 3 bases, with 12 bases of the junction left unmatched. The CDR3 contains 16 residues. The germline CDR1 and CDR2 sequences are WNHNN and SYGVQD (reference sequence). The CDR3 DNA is TGCGCCAGCAGTGGCCCGCGATCAGCGGGGAACTACGAGCAGTACTTC. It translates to CASSGPRSAGNYEQYF.

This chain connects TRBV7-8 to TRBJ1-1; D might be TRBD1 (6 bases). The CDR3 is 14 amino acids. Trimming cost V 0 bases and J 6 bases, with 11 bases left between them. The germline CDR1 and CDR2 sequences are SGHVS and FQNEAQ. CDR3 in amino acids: CASSLATGYSEAFF. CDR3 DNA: TGTGCCAGCAGCTTAGCCACAGGGTATTCTGAAGCTTTCTTT.

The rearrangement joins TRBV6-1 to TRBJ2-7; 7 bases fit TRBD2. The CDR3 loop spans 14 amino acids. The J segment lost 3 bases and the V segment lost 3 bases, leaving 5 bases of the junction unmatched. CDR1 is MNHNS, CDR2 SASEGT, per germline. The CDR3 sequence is CASSDKGLYYEQYF. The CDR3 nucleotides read TGTGCCAGCAGTGATAAGGGACTATACTACGAGCAGTACTTC.

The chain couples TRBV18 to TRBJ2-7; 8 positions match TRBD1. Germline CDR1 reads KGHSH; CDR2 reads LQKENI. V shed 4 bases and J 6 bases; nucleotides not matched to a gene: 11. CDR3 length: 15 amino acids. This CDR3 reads CASSQAGTGQGEQYF. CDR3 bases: TGTGCCAGCTCACAAGCCGGGACAGGTCAAGGCGAGCAGTACTTC.